Described below is a single T cell receptor beta chain sequence and its context. Its binding antigen is unknown. Base qualities were left out, and no much larger clone turns up one base away. The cohort comprised hundreds of healthy bone marrow donors. All cohort members were sampled while nominally healthy, although unrecorded immune exposures were likely present. The donor tested CMV seropositive and was one of the 289 seropositive cohort members. Every donor gave a peripheral blood sample, and the peripheral blood mononuclear cells from that sample were used for TCR beta sequencing. The Qiagen DNeasy Blood Extraction Kit was used to extract genomic DNA from the blood cell samples. This sample stems from a study of cytomegalovirus exposure and HLA in healthy donors (TCRdb year 2017). Regarding the study in general: According to an earlier analysis of 587 of the donors, about 170 million T cells yielded over 100 million unique TCR beta sequences and approximately 300 Gb of sequence data. Both class I and class II loci were covered by HLA typing, at four-digit resolution. A later analysis re-examined previously published TCR beta repertoires from hundreds of donors and added high-resolution HLA genotyping to investigate patterns of TCR occurrence. A later genetic analysis took genome-wide SNP genotypes for about 55% of the roughly 700 donors and used that subset as a discovery cohort. Donor age, sex, ethnicity and CMV serostatus were collected together with the repertoire data. Along with the roughly 670-subject first cohort, a separate validation cohort of 120 different subjects was used. All discovery cohort repertoires had been generated using a single sequencing platform. The study was designed to test whether signatures of past pathogen exposure could be identified by cataloging public T cell receptors. To predict cytomegalovirus infection status, the study brought together high-throughput TCR immunosequencing, statistical association of individual TCRs with disease status, and machine learning. An early release that covered 500 to 800 HLA-typed donors contained 300 to 350 gigabases of sequencing data and around 85 million unique TCR sequences. Across approximately 400 genotyped donors of the cohort, an average of roughly 250,000 unique TCR beta nucleotide sequences per donor were sequenced, and around 19% of those sequences were non-productive. Rather than drawing on any new phenotypic data, the later analysis identified candidate immune exposures from TCR beta sequences and the way those sequences occurred across donors. Among the approximately 400 genotyped donors, more than 70% belonged to the genetic ancestry cluster associated with self-reported Caucasian donors. An earlier analysis of 450 to 750 of the donors used high-throughput TCR beta sequencing to judge whether each TCR beta V gene segment behaved as functional or pseudogenic. Typing coverage varied by locus: about 629-630 donors for A, B, C, DRB1 and DQB1; more than 500 for DQA1; about 590 for DPA1; more than 450 for DPB1. A few DR-DQ haplotypes were handled as single units for association and clustering because linkage in the cohort was strong. The study used immunosequencing to profile the T cell repertoires of approximately 630 subjects and linked those repertoires to cytomegalovirus serostatus. The paper's findings and limits, for the study overall: Most CMV-associated TCR beta chains appeared to be HLA-restricted in a later analysis, and the HLA associations seemed to be driven largely by CMV exposure. Across donors, most TCR sequences were observed very rarely, whereas some public TCRs were present in many individuals. A further reported finding was that TCR beta sequences accurately predicted the HLA-A and HLA-B alleles for most subjects in the first cohort. In a later analysis, TCR association rates were found to vary across HLA loci, with the most associated TCRs seen for DRB1 alleles and the fewest for HLA-C alleles. In vitro tests confirmed that a few of the cytomegalovirus-associated TCR beta chains recognize cytomegalovirus antigens. A later analysis associated about 18,000 TCR beta sequences with specific HLA alleles at a false discovery rate of 0.05. HLA typing was unavailable for some donors at each locus, so association tests used only the typed subset. About 15 rarely observed V segments, including chromosome 9 orphons, were excluded from the earlier analysis of a few hundred of the donors because counts were too low. The sequencing pipeline was judged likely to have produced a cluster of highly shared sequence variants as a technical artifact. V-gene and J-gene trimming of TCR beta chains was associated with a missense DCLRE1C variant in a later genetic analysis, and the association was replicated in an independent cohort. Correlated functional status among segregating V segments might reflect linkage disequilibrium, but an unknown experimental factor could not be ruled out. A later analysis reported that several top co-occurrence clusters appeared linked to parvovirus B19, influenza, CMV and Epstein-Barr virus. Cytomegalovirus status was reported to be diagnosed by the classifier with high specificity and sensitivity in both the original and validation cohorts. Roughly uniform sequencing depth across donors was assumed in presence/absence analyses, although this assumption may not hold. Only TCR beta chains were sequenced in this cohort, and the absence of alpha or paired-chain data limited detectable features. Some IMGT-functional V segments, including TRBV6-2 and TRBV6-3, could not be distinguished by the 87-base-pair reads and were therefore excluded. The authors suggested that the approach could potentially be generalized to other disease states and immunological phenotypes. A later genetic analysis reported fewer N-insertions in productive TCRs among donors in an Asian-associated ancestry cluster than the approximately 700-donor mean. When HLA alleles, especially DR and DQ, strongly co-occurred, TCR associations were difficult to assign to individual alleles. A total of 164 TCR beta chains were listed by the study as associated with cytomegalovirus. In a later analysis, HLA-associated TCR beta chains showed more clonal expansion and lower generation probabilities than non-associated chains that were equally common. In an earlier analysis of approximately 590 of the donors, most TCR beta V segments were observed in productive rearrangements about 90% or about 30% of the time, broadly matching IMGT annotations. The only immune exposure information available for the cohort was CMV serostatus.

Preparation of the library involved the immunoSEQ multiplex PCR assay. A mixture of 60 forward primers for TCR Vbeta segments and 13 reverse primers for TCR Jbeta segments was used in the multiplex PCR. The CDR3 region of rearranged TCR beta genes was amplified from genomic DNA by a multiplex PCR assay. The amplified TCR beta libraries were sequenced on the Illumina HiSeq System as 87-base-pair reads. Processing in the source paper ran as follows. Across the 600 to 700 repertoires, a later analysis counted some 81 million unique TCR beta chains, around 11 million of which were shared by at least two donors. Raw reads were error-corrected and collapsed into unique sequences with a nearest-neighbor algorithm that merged closely related sequences to remove PCR and sequencing errors. Alignment of CDR3 sequences to IMGT reference sequences was used to assign V, D and J gene segments. For a sequence to be retained, at least a six-nucleotide match to both a V gene segment and a J gene segment was required. A rearrangement counted as productive if the CDR3 had no stop codons and remained in frame with V and J, and every other rearrangement counted as non-productive. CDR3 was defined by IMGT convention, running from the second conserved V-encoded cysteine to the conserved J-encoded phenylalanine. The earlier analysis of some 540 of the donors excluded any sequence lacking an unambiguous match to a single V gene segment. An earlier analysis of under 750 of the donors called V segments functional above 56.7% productive rearrangements and segregating when the between-donor standard deviation exceeded 5%. A statistical classification framework was built for diagnosing cytomegalovirus status from the catalog of TCR beta chain sequences. In a later analysis, TCR nucleotide sequences were compared against IMGT/GENE-DB human TR gene sequences so that V and J genes could be assigned. A later analysis assigned CDR3 sequences and most-parsimonious VDJ recombination scenarios with the TCRdist pipeline. In a later analysis, every TCR beta chain was defined by the combination of its CDR3 amino acid sequence and its V-gene family, and reads without a unique V-gene family were dropped. In a later analysis, approximately 590 highly shared, low-generation-probability nucleotide sequences were removed to address suspected cross-contamination and a sequencing artifact. In a later analysis, a clonal expansion index was calculated for each public chain from normalized within-repertoire ranks of inferred template counts. In a later analysis, generation probabilities were computed with a VDJ recombination model fitted to out-of-frame rearrangements, and the resulting probabilities were checked against IGoR. In a later analysis, TCR-TCR, TCR-HLA and TCR-CMV co-occurrence was scored with hypergeometric tests, and a repertoire-size bias correction was applied to TCR pairs. False discovery rates were estimated in a later analysis by permuting HLA or CMV assignments 20 times. In a later analysis, co-occurring TCRs were grouped using DBSCAN, and TCRdist sequence similarity was added for clustering within HLA-allele-positive subsets. Repertoires with fewer than 30,000 or more than 120,000 public chains were left out of co-occurrence clustering, as were four to six repertoires with anomalous nucleotide sharing. The source is immuneACCESS, and TCRdb retained only in-frame sequences with V and J called. Part of the clones is not carried over; for the studies checked, unresolved V genes explain less than half of this, and the remainder is unexplained. From that table come the V and J calls and clone size; the DNA was used to work out D and trimming. Within this sample are approximately 170,000 clones, with roughly 77% of them counted one time only. The top ten hold about 4.7% of the sample.

The CDR3 measures 14 amino acids from cysteine to phenylalanine. This entry keeps only the CDR3 DNA: 42 bases, framed from base 1. From the germline V gene (reference sequence), CDR1 is LNHDA and CDR2 is SQIVND. V is reduced by 7 bases and J by 4 bases, leaving a spacing of 13 bases between them. This clonotype originated in a man aged 18 to 29 in good health and CMV-seropositive. The chain uses TRBV19 and TRBJ2-2, and perhaps TRBD2 as D gene, on 5 matching bases. The sequencing sample was made of PBMCs. The CDR3 reads as follows: CASTPSEVTGELFF. The DNA is TGTGCCAGTACCCCCTCGGAGGTCACCGGGGAGCTGTTTTTT.